Presented here are 14 T cell receptor beta chains from one specimen sequenced in a study of T cell changes during pregnancy in multiple sclerosis. This table comes from immunoSEQ multiplex PCR, and its TCRdb copy is limited to in-frame clones, with some not included. The sample holds around 44,000 clones, 94% seen once. The input for sequencing was CD8+ T cells from peripheral blood mononuclear cells, taken in the third trimester of pregnancy. These receptors originate from a female donor with multiple sclerosis, enrolled in a pregnancy study.

J is TRBJ2-5 and V is TRBV25-1; 7 bases line up with TRBD2. The J call is in doubt because the DNA end fits TRBJ2-7 better. The germline gives CDR1 MGHDK, CDR2 SYGVNS. The CDR3 sequence is 16 residues long. This CDR3 reads CASSEEGGSYLYEQYF. CDR3 DNA: TGTGCCAGCAGTGAGGAGGGCGGGAGCTATCTCTACGAGCAGTACTTC.

The genes are TRBV2 and TRBJ2-1; D perhaps matches TRBD2 (6 bases). There are 14 residues in the CDR3. Germline V gene lookup returns CDR1 SNHLY and CDR2 FYNNEI. V dropped 6 bases and J dropped 3 bases, with 12 bases sitting between them. CDR3 bases: TGTGCCAGCAGGGCCTACGGGAGCTACAATGAGCAGTTCTTC. Its translation is CASRAYGSYNEQFF.

V usage is TRBV7-9 and J usage is TRBJ2-7; D is uncertain. This CDR3 region has 13 residues. V was shortened by 5 bases and J by 3 bases, with 11 bases between the two germline ends. Germline CDR1 and CDR2: SEHNR and FQNEAQ (reference sequence). The CDR3 is CASSPDGYYEQYF. The CDR3 nucleotides read TGTGCCAGCAGCCCCGACGGGTACTACGAGCAGTACTTC.

The gene calls are TRBV16 and TRBJ1-4, with TRBD1 identical over 11 bases. The CDR3 runs 17 residues. V was pared by 3 bases and J by 3 bases, with 6 bases of the junction left unmatched. Germline V lookup: CDR1 KGHSY, CDR2 FQNENV. In DNA form, the CDR3 reads TGTGCCAGCAGCCAGGAGGACAGGGGGCTAGCTAATGAAAAACTGTTTTTT. This encodes CASSQEDRGLANEKLFF.

The CDR3 loop reads CASSQDGQYSTF. Here the CDR3 DNA reads TGCGCCAGCAGCCAAGACGGACAGTACAGCACCTTC. This sequence joins TRBV4-1 and TRBJ1-2; weak D call: TRBD1 (6 bases). Germline-derived CDR1 and CDR2 are MGHRA and YSYEKL. The CDR3 contains 12 residues. Trimming stripped 0 bases from V and 13 bases from J, with 12 bases between.

This clone came up once. The chain carries TRBV20-1 and TRBJ2-7; D not resolved. The CDR3 totals 11 residues. V was shortened by 1 base and J by 3 bases, with 4 bases between the two germline ends. The germline V gene encodes CDR1 DFQATT and CDR2 SNEGSKA (reference sequence). CDR3 region: CSARADYEQYF. In nucleotides, the CDR3 is TGCAGTGCTAGAGCAGACTACGAGCAGTACTTC.

V is TRBV4-3 and J is TRBJ2-7, with 11 bases lining up with TRBD2. V gave up 0 bases and J gave up 2 bases; unmatched junction bases: 3. This CDR3 is built from 16 residues. The germline V gene encodes CDR1 LGHNA and CDR2 YSLEER. CDR3 sequence: CASSQETGLAAYEQYF. The CDR3 nucleotides read TGCGCCAGCAGCCAAGAGACGGGACTAGCGGCCTACGAGCAGTACTTC.

The CDR3 DNA reads as TGTGCCAGCAGCTCCACCCGCTTAACTGAGGGCTACACCTTC. It codes for CASSSTRLTEGYTF. The rearrangement links TRBV7-9 to TRBJ1-2, with unresolved D. Trimming cost V 4 bases and J 8 bases, with 17 bases left between them. Germline lookup yields CDR1 SEHNR and CDR2 FQNEAQ (reference sequence). The CDR3 extends over 14 amino acids.

This chain joins TRBV7-9 and TRBJ2-7; TRBD2 is a possible D gene (7 bases). The CDR3 runs 13 residues. With 4 bases removed from V and 10 bases from J, the gap between germline ends came to 17 bases. Germline V gene data show CDR1 as SEHNR and CDR2 as FQNEAQ (reference sequence). CDR3 DNA sequence: TGTGCCAGCAGCTATCCCGGGGGGCAGGATCAGTACTTC. Translated: CASSYPGGQDQYF. Variable domain in full (rest from reference TRBV7-9 and TRBJ2-7): DTGVSQNPRHKITKRGQNVTFRCDPISEHNRLYWYRQTLGQGPEFLTYFQNEAQLEKSRLLSDRFSAERPKGSFSTLEIQRTEQGDSAMYLCASSYPGGQDQYFGPGTRLTVT.

V and J are TRBV5-4 and TRBJ2-2; tentatively, D is TRBD1 (5 bases). Trimming pared 5 bases from V and 8 bases from J, leaving 10 bases between. Germline CDR1 SGHNT, CDR2 YYREEE (reference sequence). CDR3 length equals 12 residues. CDR3 in amino acids: CASSTGAGELFF. In DNA, the CDR3 is TGTGCCAGCAGTACAGGTGCGGGGGAGCTGTTTTTT. The full variable domain, its missing parts supplied by reference TRBV5-4 and TRBJ2-2, is ETGVTQSPTHLIKTRGQQVTLRCSSQSGHNTVSWYQQALGQGPQFIFQYYREEENGRGNFPPRFSGLQFPNYSSELNVNALELDDSALYLCASSTGAGELFFGEGSRLTVL.

This chain uses TRBV9 with TRBJ1-2, with TRBD1 as a possible D gene (5 bases). Germline values: CDR1 SGDLS, CDR2 YYNGEE. Trimming stripped 1 base from V and 0 bases from J, with 10 bases between. CDR3 length: 15 residues. The CDR3 DNA reads TGTGCCAGCAGCGTATCAGGGCATACTAACTATGGCTACACCTTC. It specifies CASSVSGHTNYGYTF.

This chain links TRBV10-3 with TRBJ2-2; the D gene is possibly TRBD1 (7 bases). The germline gives CDR1 ENHRY, CDR2 SYGVKD. Trimming shortened V by 2 bases and J by 5 bases, and 12 bases separated the two germline ends. The CDR3 covers 15 residues. Written as DNA, the CDR3 is TGTGCCATCAGTGAGGTGACAGGGAGGACCGGGGAGCTGTTTTTT. This translates into CAISEVTGRTGELFF.

The chain combines TRBV7-9 with TRBJ2-7; 11 bases are a match to TRBD2. Germline-derived CDR1 and CDR2 are SEHNR and FQNEAQ (reference sequence). V trimming: 5 bases; J trimming: 3 bases; junction bases outside the gene matches: 9. The CDR3 is made up of 16 amino acids. The CDR3 reads CASSVTSGSRVYEQYF. Here the CDR3 DNA reads TGTGCCAGCAGCGTAACTAGCGGGAGCAGGGTCTACGAGCAGTACTTC.

This clone was counted a single time. V gene TRBV4-1 combines with J gene TRBJ2-7, with a tentative D call TRBD2 (6 bases). CDR3 length: 16 amino acids. Looked up from germline, CDR1 is MGHRA and CDR2 is YSYEKL. V shed 0 bases and J shed 4 bases, with 16 bases lying between them. The DNA for the CDR3 is TGCGCCAGCAGCCAAGAGAGACCGGGACTTCAATACGAGCAGTACTTC. This translates into CASSQERPGLQYEQYF.